Below, 13 T cell receptor beta chains from the same sample are listed, as sequenced in a study of patients and donors after allogeneic stem cell transplantation. TCRdb ran MiXCR on the RT-PCR reads and lists one entry per CDR3 protein. The sample holds about 960,000 distinct CDR3 sequences, more than 15% seen once. Sequencing input: blood, either unsorted or a sorted T cell fraction (not recorded which). All receptors come from a human donor who was either an allogeneic HSCT recipient or a stem cell or donor lymphocyte infusion donor (not recorded which). It is not recorded whose cells these are; they may come from a transplant donor.

There are many counts of this clonotype. DNA for the CDR3: TGTGCCAGCAGTTCTAGACTAGCGGGAGCCTACAATGAGCAGTTCTTC. This gives the protein CASSSRLAGAYNEQFF. The chain links TRBV12-3 or TRBV12-4 to TRBJ2-1; TRBD2 matches 12 bases. With V trimmed by 4 bases and J by 2 bases, 3 bases remained unmatched. The CDR3 contains 16 residues.

The rearrangement uses TRBV4-1 and TRBJ2-7, with 10 bases identical to TRBD1. This CDR3 is built from 16 residues. V trimming: 1 base; J trimming: 3 bases; junction bases outside the gene matches: 6. The germline gives CDR1 MGHRA, CDR2 YSYEKL. Here the CDR3 DNA reads TGCGCCAGCAGCCAAGTGACTAGGACAGGGGGCTACGAGCAGTACTTC. This codes for CASSQVTRTGGYEQYF.

This rearrangement joins TRBV9 to TRBJ2-7; TRBD1 aligns across 8 bases. The germline V gene has CDR1 SGDLS and CDR2 YYNGEE. The CDR3 is 14 amino acids. The V and J ends lost 2 bases and 5 bases, in that order; junction bases with no gene match: 6. CDR3 DNA sequence: TGTGCCAGCAGCGTTCGGGACAGGTCGGACGAGCAGTACTTC. Translating gives CASSVRDRSDEQYF.

This clonotype was counted between two and nine times. The genes are TRBV20-1 and TRBJ1-2; D remains ambiguous. In germline, CDR1 is DFQATT, CDR2 SNEGSKA (reference sequence). This CDR3 spans 13 amino acids. Trimming stripped 5 bases from V and 5 bases from J, with 15 bases between. The CDR3 DNA sequence: TGCAGTGCTTCGGGAGGGTTTTGGTATGGCTACACCTTC. Protein: CSASGGFWYGYTF.

The rearrangement links TRBV12-3 or TRBV12-4 to TRBJ2-4; no clear D. This CDR3 has 14 residues. The V and J ends lost 1 base and 10 bases respectively, with 14 bases between them. The CDR3 DNA is TGTGCCAGCAGTTTAGGGGCCAGCCATACTATTCAGTACTTC. Residues: CASSLGASHTIQYF.

A single count supports this clonotype. For the CDR3, the DNA is TGCAGTGCGAGGACGGCAGGGAGGGTCGCTGAAGCTTTCTTT. It is translated as CSARTAGRVAEAFF. This rearrangement joins TRBV20-1 to TRBJ1-1; tentatively, D is TRBD1 (5 bases). Germline CDR1 and CDR2: DFQATT and SNEGSKA (reference sequence). The CDR3 loop spans 14 amino acids. Between the trimmed V and J ends, which lost 6 bases and 6 bases, there was a span of 20 bases.

CDR3 sequence: CASSLSRIDEQFF. Written as DNA, the CDR3 is TGTGCCAGCAGCTTGTCCAGGATCGATGAGCAGTTCTTC. The V and J genes are TRBV11-3 and TRBJ2-1; D remains ambiguous. Germline V gives CDR1 SGHNT, CDR2 YENEEA. Trimming pared 3 bases from V and 8 bases from J, leaving 11 bases between. The CDR3 runs 13 residues.

This chain uses TRBV20-1 with TRBJ2-1; D not certain. Germline values: CDR1 DFQATT, CDR2 SNEGSKA (reference sequence). Trimming stripped 2 bases from V and 2 bases from J, with 1 base between. The CDR3 sequence is 11 residues long. The CDR3 coding sequence is TGCAGTGCTAGACCCTACAATGAGCAGTTCTTC. It encodes CSARPYNEQFF.

This clonotype has just a few counts. V gene TRBV29-1 combines with J gene TRBJ1-1; D remains unclear. This CDR3 contains 10 residues. The ends were cut back, 5 bases at V and 7 bases at J, with 8 bases in the middle. CDR1 and CDR2 (germline): SQVTM, ANQGSEA. DNA for the CDR3: TGCAGCGTTAGCGAGGGTGAAGCTTTCTTT. Encoded protein: CSVSEGEAFF. The full variable domain, its missing parts supplied by reference TRBV29-1 and TRBJ1-1, is SAVISQKPSRDICQRGTSLTIQCQVDSQVTMMFWYRQQPGQSLTLIATANQGSEATYESGFVIDKFPISRPNLTFSTLTVSNMSPEDSSIYLCSVSEGEAFFGQGTRLTVV.

The rearrangement uses TRBV6-1 and TRBJ1-5; 7 nucleotides agree with TRBD1. Germline V gene sequence: CDR1 MNHNS, CDR2 SASEGT. This CDR3 is built from 15 residues. Trimming cost V 7 bases and J 2 bases; bases outside gene matches: 8. The CDR3 loop is CASIPRGKGNQPQHF. The CDR3 region has the DNA TGTGCCAGCATTCCCAGGGGGAAGGGCAATCAGCCCCAGCATTTT.

Only a few counts were recorded for this clonotype. V usage is TRBV2 and J usage is TRBJ2-1; TRBD1 aligns across 10 bases. Trimming took 10 bases from V and 5 from J; bases not matched to a gene: 11. The CDR3 consists of 15 residues. The germline CDR1 and CDR2 sequences are SNHLY and FYNNEI. CDR3 nucleotides: TGTGCCAACCATTCTCCGGGACAGGGGAACAATGAGCAGTTCTTC. It codes for CANHSPGQGNNEQFF.

This clonotype was counted many times. The chain uses TRBV5-1 and TRBJ2-5; D is uncertain. Germline loops: CDR1 SGHRS, CDR2 YFSETQ. The germline V and J ends were trimmed by 1 base and 3 bases, with 10 bases remaining between them. CDR3 length: 14 amino acids. The CDR3 loop reads CASSLSQSEETQYF. Here the CDR3 DNA reads TGCGCCAGCAGCTTGAGTCAGTCCGAAGAGACCCAGTACTTC.

The table lists this clonotype with a few counts. The chain links TRBV4-3 to TRBJ2-7; either TRBD1 or TRBD2 may supply D (5 bases each). Trimming took 3 bases from V and 6 from J, leaving 27 bases between them. Germline loops: CDR1 LGHNA, CDR2 YSLEER. This CDR3 contains 18 residues. This CDR3 reads CASSQDHRLGVFGSEQYF. The CDR3 nucleotides are TGCGCCAGCAGCCAGGACCACCGCTTGGGGGTTTTCGGGTCCGAGCAGTACTTC.